This T cell receptor (beta chain) was obtained from a study of T cells in Graves' hyperthyroidism and ophthalmopathy. The PBMCs studied were ones that came from 10 ml fresh peripheral blood. The CDR3 is 14 residues long. Trimming at V came to 5 bases and at J to 3 bases, leaving 3 bases not matched to a gene. Per the germline V gene, CDR1 is MDHEN and CDR2 is SYDVKM. This clonotype was observed a few times. Amplification yielded TCR beta CDR3 regions, with RNA transcripts as the source. First-round RT-PCR targeting the TCR CDR3 was performed with the HTBI primer set. A single record per CDR3 protein comes from TCRdb applying MiXCR to the multiplex PCR reads. The table has some 300,000 distinct CDR3 sequences, roughly 19% seen once; the top ten hold under 45%.

V and J are TRBV28 and TRBJ1-2; 10 positions agree with TRBD1. The sequencing input was blood. This TCR derives from a man aged 50-59 years with Graves' ophthalmopathy. CDR3 protein: CASSADRGYYGYTF. The CDR3 coding sequence is TGTGCCAGCAGTGCGGACAGGGGGTACTATGGCTACACCTTC.